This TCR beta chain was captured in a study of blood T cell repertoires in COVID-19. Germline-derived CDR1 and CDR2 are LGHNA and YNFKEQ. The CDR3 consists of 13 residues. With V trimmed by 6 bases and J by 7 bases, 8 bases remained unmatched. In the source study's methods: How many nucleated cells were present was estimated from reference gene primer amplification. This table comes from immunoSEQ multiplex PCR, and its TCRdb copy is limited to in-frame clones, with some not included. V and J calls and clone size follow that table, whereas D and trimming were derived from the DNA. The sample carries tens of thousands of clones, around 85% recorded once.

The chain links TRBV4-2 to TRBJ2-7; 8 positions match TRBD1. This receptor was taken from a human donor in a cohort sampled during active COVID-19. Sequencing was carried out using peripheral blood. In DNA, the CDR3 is TGTGCCAGCAGGTCGGACAGGGTGGGGGAGCAGTACTTC. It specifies CASRSDRVGEQYF.